The 17 T cell receptor beta chains reported below all come from one sample, sequenced in a study of shared clonotypes between healthy human individuals. The data were produced by immunoSEQ multiplex PCR, yet TCRdb's version contains in-frame clones alone and is incomplete. The table includes over a million clones, about 70% detected once. Sequenced sample: memory CD4+ T cells sorted from blood. The subset denotes: CD45RA-negative fraction. The receptors shown here come from a man aged 18-30 years in good health.

This chain connects TRBV6-6 to TRBJ1-6; no firm D call. V was trimmed by 2 bases and J by 9 bases, leaving 8 bases between them. Germline V gene sequence: CDR1 MNHNY, CDR2 SVGAGI (reference sequence). This CDR3 comprises 13 residues. The DNA of the CDR3 is TGTGCCAGCAGTTACGGAGGCTCTTCACCCCTCCACTTT. Protein sequence: CASSYGGSSPLHF.

This clone was seen at least ten times. The V and J genes are TRBV19 and TRBJ1-5, with a tentative D call TRBD1 (6 bases). Trimming left V 5 bases short and J 0 bases short, with 14 bases between. This CDR3 has 16 residues. Per the germline V gene, CDR1 is LNHDA and CDR2 is SQIVND (reference sequence). This CDR3 is CASSAVQGLSNQPQHF. CDR3 in DNA: TGTGCCAGTAGTGCCGTACAGGGACTTAGCAATCAGCCCCAGCATTTT. Based on the CDR3 plus reference TRBV19 and TRBJ1-5, the full variable domain is DGGITQSPKYLFRKEGQNVTLSCEQNLNHDAMYWYRQDPGQGLRLIYYSQIVNDFQKGDIAEGYSVSREKKESFPLTVTSAQKNPTAFYLCASSAVQGLSNQPQHFGDGTRLSIL.

The chain joins TRBV2 to TRBJ2-7; D uncertain. V shed 6 bases and J shed 6 bases, with 12 bases lying between them. The CDR3 runs to 12 residues. Germline assignment: CDR1 SNHLY and CDR2 FYNNEI. The CDR3 DNA sequence: TGTGCCAGCAGCGATACCAGGTTCGAGCAGTACTTC. Its translation: CASSDTRFEQYF.

The chain uses TRBV6-1 and TRBJ2-7; 9 bases match TRBD2. The CDR3 spans 15 residues. Trimming at V came to 3 bases and at J to 3 bases, leaving 6 bases not matched to a gene. Germline CDR1 and CDR2: MNHNS and SASEGT. The CDR3 spells CASSDWGRGGYEQYF. As DNA, the CDR3 is TGTGCCAGCAGTGACTGGGGGCGGGGGGGCTACGAGCAGTACTTC.

The CDR3 region is CASSQGGGGPSYEQYF. CDR3 coding DNA: TGTGCCAGCAGCCAGGGAGGCGGGGGCCCCTCCTACGAGCAGTACTTC. J is TRBJ2-7 and V is TRBV4-2; weak D call: TRBD2 (7 bases). The CDR3 covers 16 residues. The germline V gene encodes CDR1 LGHNA and CDR2 YNFKEQ. V was cut by 3 bases and J by 0 bases, with 15 bases left in between.

The rearrangement joins TRBV7-2 to TRBJ2-5, with a weak D call TRBD2 (5 bases). This CDR3 region has 13 residues. V lost 3 bases and J lost 2, with 7 bases in between. Looked up from germline, CDR1 is SGHTA and CDR2 is FQGNSA. The CDR3 loop reads CASSFGLQETQYF. CDR3 in DNA: TGTGCCAGCAGCTTTGGACTGCAAGAGACCCAGTACTTC. The full variable domain, in which reference TRBV7-2 and TRBJ2-5 provide the parts outside the CDR3, is GAGVSQSPSNKVTEKGKDVELRCDPISGHTALYWYRQSLGQGLEFLIYFQGNSAPDKSGLPSDRFSAERTGGSVSTLTIQRTQQEDSAVYLCASSFGLQETQYFGPGTRLLVL.

The rearrangement uses TRBV28 and TRBJ2-1; 10 nucleotides align to TRBD2. CDR3 length: 17 amino acids. The germline gives CDR1 MDHEN, CDR2 SYDVKM. With V trimmed by 7 bases and J by 0 bases, 9 bases remained unmatched. The CDR3 sequence: CASTTSGLPSSYNEQFF. The CDR3 DNA reads as TGTGCCAGCACGACTAGCGGGCTGCCGAGCTCCTACAATGAGCAGTTCTTC.

This sequence joins TRBV14 and TRBJ1-2; the D is unclear. Germline loops: CDR1 SGHDN, CDR2 FVKESK. CDR3 length: 13 residues. Trimming pared 5 bases from V and 4 bases from J, leaving 11 bases between. CDR3: CASSTTLFYGYTF. The CDR3 DNA reads TGTGCCAGCAGCACGACACTATTCTATGGCTACACCTTC.

The chain couples TRBV5-4 to TRBJ1-1; D might be TRBD1 (5 bases). V was shortened by 0 bases and J by 2 bases, with 11 bases between the two germline ends. The germline gives CDR1 SGHNT, CDR2 YYREEE (reference sequence). The CDR3 extends over 15 amino acids. CDR3 coding DNA: TGTGCCAGCAGCTTGGATGGGGGATTTAACACTGAAGCTTTCTTT. This translates into CASSLDGGFNTEAFF.

The chain combines TRBV15 with TRBJ2-3; 9 bases map to TRBD1. The CDR3 is 15 residues long. The V gene's germline CDR1 is LNHNV and CDR2 YYDKDF (reference sequence). V lost 6 bases to trimming and J lost 0 bases; unmatched junction nucleotides: 4. This CDR3 reads CATRGQGGSTDTQYF. As DNA, the CDR3 is TGTGCCACCAGGGGACAGGGCGGGAGCACAGATACGCAGTATTTT.

The chain combines TRBV5-1 with TRBJ2-7; 7 nucleotides agree with TRBD1. CDR3 length equals 14 residues. Losses at the gene ends were 6 bases for V and 0 bases for J; bases not matched to a gene: 6. Germline V CDR1 and CDR2: SGHRS, YFSETQ. This CDR3 is CASKPQGSSYEQYF. The CDR3 nucleotides read TGCGCCAGCAAGCCACAGGGGAGCTCCTACGAGCAGTACTTC.

This clone was observed many times. This sequence joins TRBV5-6 and TRBJ1-4; D remains ambiguous. The CDR3 is 16 residues long. The V and J ends lost 0 bases and 5 bases respectively, with 14 bases between them. CDR1 is SGHDT and CDR2 is YYEEEE in the germline V gene. The CDR3 protein is CASSLARTTVNEKLFF. In DNA, the CDR3 is TGTGCCAGCAGCTTGGCCAGAACAACCGTGAATGAAAAACTGTTTTTT.

The chain has TRBV2 and TRBJ2-7; D perhaps matches TRBD1 (5 bases). V was pared by 3 bases and J by 0 bases, with 15 bases between. This CDR3 has 16 residues. The germline V gene has CDR1 SNHLY and CDR2 FYNNEI. CDR3 amino acids: CASSDFLRQSSYEQYF. CDR3 in DNA: TGTGCCAGCAGTGATTTCCTGCGACAGAGCTCCTACGAGCAGTACTTC.

The chain carries TRBV7-9 and TRBJ2-3; 7 bases are a match to TRBD2. The germline gives CDR1 SEHNR, CDR2 FQNEAQ (reference sequence). Trimming took 3 bases from V and 0 from J; bases not matched to a gene: 6. There are 16 residues in the CDR3. DNA of the CDR3: TGTGCCAGCAGCTTGGGGAGGGGCGCTAGCACAGATACGCAGTATTTT. This gives the protein CASSLGRGASTDTQYF. Full variable domain (rest looked up from reference TRBV7-9 and TRBJ2-3): DTGVSQNPRHKITKRGQNVTFRCDPISEHNRLYWYRQTLGQGPEFLTYFQNEAQLEKSRLLSDRFSAERPKGSFSTLEIQRTEQGDSAMYLCASSLGRGASTDTQYFGPGTRLTVL.

The V call is TRBV4-3, the J call TRBJ2-1; the D gene is possibly TRBD1 (5 bases). Germline CDR1 reads LGHNA; CDR2 reads YSLEER. Deletions cut 0 bases from V and 8 bases from J, with 11 bases between. This CDR3 is built from 14 residues. The CDR3 DNA sequence: TGCGCCAGCAGCCAAGACACAGGTCATCATGAGCAGTTCTTC. It encodes CASSQDTGHHEQFF.

The sample holds a few counts of this clone. The V gene is TRBV5-5, the J gene TRBJ2-5, with TRBD1 identical over 8 bases. This CDR3 has 14 residues. CDR1 is SGHKS and CDR2 is YYEKEE in the germline V gene (reference sequence). The V gene end was trimmed by 2 bases and the J gene end by 5 bases; junction bases not matched to a gene: 5. Here the CDR3 reads CASSFRQGWETQYF. The CDR3 region has the DNA TGTGCCAGCAGCTTTAGACAGGGGTGGGAGACCCAGTACTTC.

The CDR3 sequence is CAISEFSNQPQHF. DNA for the CDR3: TGTGCCATCAGTGAGTTCAGCAATCAGCCCCAGCATTTT. The chain couples TRBV10-3 to TRBJ1-5; no definite D call. The CDR3 runs 13 residues. Trimming took off 1 base at V and 1 base at J, with 2 bases between the two ends. The germline V gene encodes CDR1 ENHRY and CDR2 SYGVKD.